These 32 T cell receptor beta chains originate from one sample sequenced in a study of shared clonotypes between healthy human individuals (dated by TCRdb to the early 2020s). Library method: the immunoSEQ multiplex PCR assay. TCRdb took this table from immuneACCESS and kept in-frame rearrangements with V and J called. Such tables lack part of the clones; where checked against another copy, unresolved V genes explain under half of the gap, and the rest is unexplained. The sample data list a few million clones, and approximately 94% of these were observed just once. Jointly, the top ten make up over 0.1% of the sample. Sequencing was performed on naive CD4+ T cells sorted from blood. The sample's cell subset or site label, decoded: CD45RA+ positively selected. These receptor sequences come from a young man in good health.

Regarding this clone: The sample contains more than one DNA sequence encoding this CDR3. This chain links TRBV6-1 with TRBJ2-5; D is ambiguous. The CDR3 has 12 residues. Germline CDR1 is MNHNS and CDR2 is SASEGT. V lost 1 base and J lost 5, with 5 bases in between. The CDR3 nucleotides are TGTGCCAGCAGTGAAGTAGGGGAGACCCAGTACTTC. Translated, it gives CASSEVGETQYF.

The CDR3 DNA reads as TGTGCCATCAGTGAGGGTTTGCTCTCCTACGAGCAGTACTTC. Translated: CAISEGLLSYEQYF. This chain connects TRBV10-3 to TRBJ2-7; no clear D. The length of the CDR3 is 14 residues. Germline values: CDR1 ENHRY, CDR2 SYGVKD. V lost 2 bases to trimming and J lost 0 bases, with 8 bases between them.

Comment on this clone: This CDR3 is also generated by other DNA sequences in the sample. This sequence joins TRBV5-1 and TRBJ2-5, with D perhaps matching TRBD1 or TRBD2 (5 bases each). Trimming stripped 4 bases from V and 5 bases from J, with 15 bases between. Germline V lookup: CDR1 SGHRS, CDR2 YFSETQ. The CDR3 covers 14 residues. CDR3 residues: CASSLGTRGETQYF. The CDR3 region has the DNA TGCGCCAGCAGCCTAGGGACCCGCGGGGAGACCCAGTACTTC.

This clone was observed once. V usage is TRBV6-6 and J usage is TRBJ2-7, with TRBD2 identical over 10 bases. This CDR3 contains 14 residues. The V gene's germline CDR1 is MNHNY and CDR2 SVGAGI (reference sequence). Trimming at V came to 5 bases and at J to 2 bases, leaving 3 bases not matched to a gene. DNA for the CDR3: TGTGCCAGCAGTCCAGCGGGGGGGGCCTACGAGCAGTACTTC. Protein product: CASSPAGGAYEQYF.

This chain uses TRBV30 with TRBJ1-6; D unresolved. The V gene's germline CDR1 is GTSNPN and CDR2 SVGIG (reference sequence). This CDR3 has 13 residues. The ends were cut back, 1 base at V and 9 bases at J, with 10 bases in the middle. CDR3 DNA sequence: TGTGCCTGGAGTGAGGACTTTACTTCACCCCTCCACTTT. It yields the protein CAWSEDFTSPLHF.

J is TRBJ1-3 and V is TRBV2; D is perhaps TRBD1 (5 bases). Germline V gene sequence: CDR1 SNHLY, CDR2 FYNNEI. V was clipped by 1 base and J by 2 bases, with 9 bases between them. CDR3 length: 15 residues. The DNA of the CDR3 is TGTGCCAGCAGTGAAGAGGCGGGGGCTGGAAACACCATATATTTT. It codes for CASSEEAGAGNTIYF.

The chain combines TRBV9 with TRBJ1-4, with D possibly being TRBD1 (6 bases). There are 15 residues in the CDR3. Trimming took off 4 bases at V and 4 bases at J, with 14 bases between the two ends. Germline loops: CDR1 SGDLS, CDR2 YYNGEE. The CDR3 DNA reads TGTGCCAGCAGCACCCCAGGGGAGGGTAATGAAAAACTGTTTTTT. Its translation: CASSTPGEGNEKLFF. Using reference TRBV9 and TRBJ1-4 for the parts outside the CDR3, the full variable domain is DSGVTQTPKHLITATGQRVTLRCSPRSGDLSVYWYQQSLDQGLQFLIQYYNGEERAKGNILERFSAQQFPDLHSELNLSSLELGDSALYFCASSTPGEGNEKLFFGSGTQLSVL.

This chain links TRBV28 with TRBJ2-3; 11 bases agree with TRBD2. This CDR3 has 17 residues. Trimming took 6 bases from V and 2 from J; bases not matched to a gene: 10. The germline CDR1 and CDR2 sequences are MDHEN and SYDVKM. CDR3 residues: CASSHSLAGGPTDTQYF. The CDR3 DNA follows: TGTGCCAGCAGCCACTCCCTAGCGGGGGGCCCCACAGATACGCAGTATTTT.

A note on this clone: Other DNA sequences in the sample encode the same CDR3. The chain has TRBV5-1 and TRBJ2-2; D is perhaps TRBD1 (5 bases). The germline V and J ends were trimmed by 4 bases and 1 base, with 8 bases remaining between them. CDR1 and CDR2 (germline): SGHRS, YFSETQ. The CDR3 is made up of 14 amino acids. CDR3 in amino acids: CASSAGQNTGELFF. CDR3 coding DNA: TGCGCCAGCAGCGCAGGGCAGAACACCGGGGAGCTGTTTTTT.

This chain joins TRBV18 and TRBJ2-7; 8 positions match TRBD2. This CDR3 has 17 amino acids. Germline V CDR1 and CDR2: KGHSH, LQKENI. V dropped 3 bases and J dropped 0; count of bases not matched to a gene: 10. For the CDR3, the DNA is TGTGCCAGCTCACCTCCTCGGGGGGGAGGGAACTCCTACGAGCAGTACTTC. Its protein is CASSPPRGGGNSYEQYF.

The J gene is TRBJ2-1, the V gene TRBV19; 8 bases match TRBD2. The CDR3 has 16 residues. V was clipped by 4 bases and J by 6 bases; unmatched bases: 11. Germline V CDR1 and CDR2: LNHDA, SQIVND (reference sequence). The CDR3 DNA is TGTGCCAGTAGTAGGAAGGGAGCGGGAGCGGTCAATGAGCAGTTCTTC. Translated, it gives CASSRKGAGAVNEQFF.

The sample holds one count of this clone. The CDR3 reads CASSLVGGVTYEQYF. In DNA, the CDR3 is TGTGCCAGCAGCTTGGTTGGGGGGGTAACCTACGAGCAGTACTTC. The chain is built from TRBV5-6 and TRBJ2-7; 7 bases match TRBD2. V lost 0 bases and J lost 2; bases outside the gene matches: 5. This CDR3 is built from 15 residues. Germline V CDR1 and CDR2: SGHDT, YYEEEE.

The V gene is TRBV7-2, the J gene TRBJ1-3; the match to TRBD1 covers 8 bases. This CDR3 region has 16 residues. Trimming took 1 base from V and 2 from J; bases not matched to a gene: 4. Germline CDR1 SGHTA, CDR2 FQGNSA. DNA of the CDR3: TGTGCCAGCAGCTTAGGGACAGGGAATGCTGGAAACACCATATATTTT. Its protein is CASSLGTGNAGNTIYF.

V gene TRBV10-3 combines with J gene TRBJ2-1; maybe TRBD2 (6 bases). The CDR3 spans 14 residues. CDR1 is ENHRY and CDR2 is SYGVKD in the germline V gene. V was trimmed by 8 bases and J by 0 bases, leaving 11 bases between them. CDR3 in amino acids: CAIGVAASYNEQFF. The CDR3 nucleotides read TGTGCCATCGGGGTAGCGGCCTCCTACAATGAGCAGTTCTTC.

Here the CDR3 reads CASSLDGQGGTEAFF. CDR3 nucleotides: TGCGCCAGCAGCTTGGACGGACAGGGGGGCACTGAAGCTTTCTTT. The gene calls are TRBV5-1 and TRBJ1-1; 10 nucleotides align to TRBD1. CDR3 length: 15 residues. J lost 4 bases, V lost 0 bases, and 3 bases had no gene match. Germline CDR1 is SGHRS and CDR2 is YFSETQ. The complete variable domain, with remaining parts taken from reference TRBV5-1 and TRBJ1-1, reads KAGVTQTPRYLIKTRGQQVTLSCSPISGHRSVSWYQQTPGQGLQFLFEYFSETQRNKGNFPGRFSGRQFSNSRSEMNVSTLELGDSALYLCASSLDGQGGTEAFFGQGTRLTVV.

The gene calls are TRBV25-1 and TRBJ1-6; the D is unclear. Trimming removed 5 bases from V and 8 bases from J, with 16 bases in between. The CDR3 has 15 residues. Germline V gives CDR1 MGHDK, CDR2 SYGVNS. CDR3 protein: CASSSSKGNDSPLHF. CDR3 nucleotides: TGTGCCAGCAGTTCTTCTAAGGGTAATGATTCACCCCTCCACTTT.

The chain carries TRBV7-9 and TRBJ2-1, with 8 bases identical to TRBD1. Germline CDR1 SEHNR, CDR2 FQNEAQ (reference sequence). The CDR3 has 16 amino acids. V shed 5 bases, J shed 2 bases, and the junction held 8 bases outside the gene matches. The CDR3 DNA reads as TGTGCCAGCAGCCCACAACAGGGGGTCGCCTACAATGAGCAGTTCTTC. Protein product: CASSPQQGVAYNEQFF.

V and J are TRBV30 and TRBJ1-5; D perhaps matches TRBD1 (6 bases). V was pared by 8 bases and J by 0 bases, with 11 bases between. The germline gives CDR1 GTSNPN, CDR2 SVGIG (reference sequence). CDR3 length: 13 amino acids. CDR3 sequence (DNA): TGTGCCGCGACAGGAGATAGCAATCAGCCCCAGCATTTT. It yields the protein CAATGDSNQPQHF. The whole variable domain, remainder taken from reference TRBV30 and TRBJ1-5, is SQTIHQWPATLVQPVGSPLSLECTVEGTSNPNLYWYRQAAGRGLQLLFYSVGIGQISSEVPQNLSASRPQDRQFILSSKKLLLSDSGFYLCAATGDSNQPQHFGDGTRLSIL.

The chain combines TRBV6-1 with TRBJ1-3, with a possible D match to TRBD1 (6 bases). Germline-derived CDR1 and CDR2 are MNHNS and SASEGT. The CDR3 covers 14 residues. Between the trimmed V and J ends, which lost 7 bases and 0 bases, there was a span of 10 bases. CDR3 protein: CASILTGSGNTIYF. CDR3 coding DNA: TGTGCCAGCATCTTGACAGGCTCTGGAAACACCATATATTTT.

Only one count was recorded for this clone. The chain combines TRBV6-5 with TRBJ1-1, with D possibly being TRBD1 (5 bases). Trimming cost V 2 bases and J 3 bases, with 16 bases left between them. The CDR3 is 16 amino acids. The germline CDR1 and CDR2 sequences are MNHEY and SVGAGI. CDR3 sequence (DNA): TGTGCCAGCAGTTACCAGGCTGGGGGGAGGGACACTGAAGCTTTCTTT. Its translation: CASSYQAGGRDTEAFF.

V is TRBV7-8 and J is TRBJ1-1; no firm D call. Germline loops: CDR1 SGHVS, CDR2 FQNEAQ. The ends were cut back, 8 bases at V and 12 bases at J, with 19 bases in the middle. The CDR3 runs 12 residues. CDR3 protein: CASARRLEKTFF. CDR3 sequence (DNA): TGTGCCAGCGCGAGGAGGCTTGAAAAAACTTTCTTT.

V and J are TRBV19 and TRBJ1-2; the D gene is possibly TRBD1 (6 bases). The germline gives CDR1 LNHDA, CDR2 SQIVND (reference sequence). Trimming shortened V by 1 base and J by 4 bases, and 13 bases separated the two germline ends. The CDR3 contains 15 residues. In DNA, the CDR3 is TGTGCCAGTAGTATAGGCGGGGACACCCTCTATGGCTACACCTTC. Translated: CASSIGGDTLYGYTF.

The gene calls are TRBV7-3 and TRBJ2-7; 9 bases fit TRBD1. In germline, CDR1 is SGHTA, CDR2 FQGTGA. Unmatched junction bases numbered 7, after V lost 4 bases and J lost 6 bases. The CDR3 sequence is 14 residues long. CDR3 sequence (DNA): TGTGCCAGCAGCTCGGGACAGGGAGTGGGCGAGCAGTACTTC. It encodes CASSSGQGVGEQYF.

The genes are TRBV9 and TRBJ2-1, with unresolved D. Per the germline V gene, CDR1 is SGDLS and CDR2 is YYNGEE. Trimming left V 6 bases short and J 0 bases short, with 16 bases between. The CDR3 runs to 16 residues. In DNA, the CDR3 is TGTGCCAGCACCCTGAGCCACTCCAGCTCCTACAATGAGCAGTTCTTC. Its translation: CASTLSHSSSYNEQFF.

The J gene is TRBJ2-7, the V gene TRBV10-3; a weak D match, TRBD2 (6 bases). The V end was cut by 4 bases, the J end by 6 bases, with 13 bases between. The germline CDR1 and CDR2 sequences are ENHRY and SYGVKD. This CDR3 is 13 amino acids long. CDR3 nucleotides: TGTGCCATCAGTGTATGGCGGGATGGCGAGCAGTACTTC. Translation: CAISVWRDGEQYF.

This clone occurred once. Other DNA sequences in this sample translate to the same CDR3. Here the CDR3 reads CAISGGRDNSPLHF. CDR3 coding DNA: TGTGCCATCAGCGGGGGACGGGATAATTCACCCCTCCACTTT. The genes are TRBV10-3 and TRBJ1-6, with D possibly matching TRBD1 (5 bases). V lost 6 bases and J 5 bases, leaving 11 bases between the germline ends. Germline CDR1 and CDR2: ENHRY and SYGVKD. CDR3 length: 14 amino acids.

Note on this clone: Its ends do not fully match the called genes, so a read error is possible. DNA of the CDR3: TGCGCCAGCAGCCAAGAAGACGGTTCCTACGAGCAGTACTTC. This gives the protein CASSQEDGSYEQYF. The V gene is TRBV14, the J gene TRBJ2-7, with no clear D. CDR3 length: 14 residues. In germline, CDR1 is SGHDN, CDR2 FVKESK.

The V gene is TRBV7-2, the J gene TRBJ2-7, with D perhaps TRBD1 (5 bases). V gave up 5 bases and J gave up 7 bases, with 12 bases separating them. The CDR3 consists of 12 residues. The germline V gene has CDR1 SGHTA and CDR2 FQGNSA. CDR3 protein: CASSDQGQEQYF. In DNA, the CDR3 is TGTGCCAGCAGCGATCAGGGTCAGGAGCAGTACTTC. Full variable domain (missing parts from reference TRBV7-2 and TRBJ2-7): GAGVSQSPSNKVTEKGKDVELRCDPISGHTALYWYRQSLGQGLEFLIYFQGNSAPDKSGLPSDRFSAERTGGSVSTLTIQRTQQEDSAVYLCASSDQGQEQYFGPGTRLTVT.

This chain links TRBV6-5 with TRBJ1-5; D remains ambiguous. Germline CDR1 is MNHEY and CDR2 is SVGAGI. Trimming removed 8 bases from V and 3 bases from J, with 11 bases in between. The CDR3 covers 13 residues. CDR3 region: CASHPGLNQPQHF. Written as DNA, the CDR3 is TGTGCCAGCCACCCAGGCCTCAATCAGCCCCAGCATTTT.

This chain joins TRBV2 and TRBJ2-5; TRBD2 agrees at 8 bases. Germline V gives CDR1 SNHLY, CDR2 FYNNEI. Trimming at V came to 6 bases and at J to 1 base, leaving 7 bases not matched to a gene. This CDR3 comprises 15 residues. The CDR3 loop reads CASRGQLAVQETQYF. CDR3 sequence (DNA): TGTGCCAGCAGGGGGCAACTAGCGGTCCAAGAGACCCAGTACTTC.

The chain recombines TRBV7-2 with TRBJ2-1; D unresolved. CDR3 length equals 12 residues. The germline CDR1 and CDR2 sequences are SGHTA and FQGNSA. Trimming shortened V by 5 bases and J by 10 bases, and 12 bases separated the two germline ends. CDR3 amino acids: CASSPMSWEQFF. The CDR3 nucleotides read TGTGCCAGCAGCCCGATGTCCTGGGAGCAGTTCTTC.

This chain links TRBV30 with TRBJ1-6; TRBD1 agrees at 7 bases. There are 12 residues in the CDR3. Germline CDR1 GTSNPN, CDR2 SVGIG (reference sequence). V shed 0 bases, J shed 16 bases, and the junction held 6 bases outside the gene matches. For the CDR3, the DNA is TGTGCCTGGAGTGTAGGGACAGCCAGACTCCACTTT. This sequence encodes CAWSVGTARLHF.